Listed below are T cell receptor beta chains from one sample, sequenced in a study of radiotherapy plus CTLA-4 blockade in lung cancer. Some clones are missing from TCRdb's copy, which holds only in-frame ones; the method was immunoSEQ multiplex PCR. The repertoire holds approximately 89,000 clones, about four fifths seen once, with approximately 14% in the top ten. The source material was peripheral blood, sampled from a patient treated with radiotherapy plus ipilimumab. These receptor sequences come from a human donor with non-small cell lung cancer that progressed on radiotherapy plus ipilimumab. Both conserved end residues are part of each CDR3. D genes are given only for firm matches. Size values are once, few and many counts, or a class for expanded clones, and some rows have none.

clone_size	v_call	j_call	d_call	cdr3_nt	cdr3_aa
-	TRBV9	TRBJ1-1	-	TGTGCCAGCAGCGTCTCTACGGCCACCCGGGCTGAAGCTTTCTTT	CASSVSTATRAEAFF
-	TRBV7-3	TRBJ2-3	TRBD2	TGTGCCAGCAGCCGTGGAGCGGGGGTCACAGATACGCAGTATTTT	CASSRGAGVTDTQYF
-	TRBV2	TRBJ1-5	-	TGTGCCAGCAGAACAGATTTCAGGGATGGGCAGCCCCAGCATTTT	CASRTDFRDGQPQHF
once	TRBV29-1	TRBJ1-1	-	TGCAGCGCCGGAGGGGCGAACACTGAAGCTTTCTTT	CSAGGANTEAFF
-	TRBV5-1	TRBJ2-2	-	TGCGCCAGCAGCTTGGCCGATCCCCACGGGGAGCTGTTTTTT	CASSLADPHGELFF
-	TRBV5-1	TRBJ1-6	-	TGCGCCAGCAGCTTGATCGGGGAATATAATTCACCCCTCCACTTT	CASSLIGEYNSPLHF
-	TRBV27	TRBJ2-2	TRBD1	TGTGCCAGCAGTTTACCTGCATCCGGGGGACAGGGAAAGCTGTTTTTT	CASSLPASGGQGKLFF
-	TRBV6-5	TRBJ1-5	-	TGTGCCAGCAGTCAAAGTTATTTCTTGGGCCAGCCCCAGCATTTT	CASSQSYFLGQPQHF
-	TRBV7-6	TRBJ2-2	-	TGTGCCAGCAGCTTCAGGACCGGGGAGCTGTTTTTT	CASSFRTGELFF
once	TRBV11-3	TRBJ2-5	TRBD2	TGTGCCAGCGCCAGTCCACCGGGACTAGCGGGACCGCGGCAAGAGACCCAGTACTTC	CASASPPGLAGPRQETQYF
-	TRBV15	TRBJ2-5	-	TGTGCCACCAGCAGAGATTTGGTAGGCGAGGAGACCCAGTACTTC	CATSRDLVGEETQYF
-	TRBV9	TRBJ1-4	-	TGTGCCAGCAGCGTAGGTGGGACCGCGAATGAAAAACTGTTTTTT	CASSVGGTANEKLFF
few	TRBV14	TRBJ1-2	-	TGTGCCAGCAGCGTTAGGACCTATGGCTACACCTTC	CASSVRTYGYTF
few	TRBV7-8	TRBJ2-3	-	TGTGCCAGCAGCTTAGCGGACGGACGCACAGATACGCAGTATTTT	CASSLADGRTDTQYF
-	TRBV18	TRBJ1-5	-	TGTGCCAGCTCACCAGGGCAGGGTCTGAGCAATCAGCCCCAGCATTTT	CASSPGQGLSNQPQHF
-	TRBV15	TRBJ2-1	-	TGTGCCACCAGCAGAGACAGCGGGTACTACAATGAGCAGTTCTTC	CATSRDSGYYNEQFF
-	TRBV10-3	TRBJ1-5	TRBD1	TGTGCCATCGGGACAGGGGACTATAGCAATCAGCCCCAGCATTTT	CAIGTGDYSNQPQHF
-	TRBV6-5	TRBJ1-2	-	TGTGCCAGCTCAAGACCGGGGCTTGGCTATGGCTACACCTTC	CASSRPGLGYGYTF
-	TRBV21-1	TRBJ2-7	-	TGTGCCAAATTCGTGGTCATTAGCGGCAGCTCCTACGAGCAGTACTTC	CAKFVVISGSSYEQYF
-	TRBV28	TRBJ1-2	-	TGTGCCAGCACTGCAGGGGTTTTTGGCTACACCTTC	CASTAGVFGYTF
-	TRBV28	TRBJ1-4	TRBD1	TGTGCCAGCAGTTTAGGGGGGACAGATATGAGGAAACTGTTTTTT	CASSLGGTDMRKLFF
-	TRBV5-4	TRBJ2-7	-	TGTGCCAGCAGCTTGGGGGCAGGGAGTCCCTACGAGCAGTACTTC	CASSLGAGSPYEQYF
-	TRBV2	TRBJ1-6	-	TGTGCCAGCAGCCCCGGGGATACCCCGAGAGTGGATAATTCACCCCTCCACTTT	CASSPGDTPRVDNSPLHF
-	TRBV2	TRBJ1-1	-	TGTGCCAGCAGCGGGGGACGGAGGAACACTGAAGCTTTCTTT	CASSGGRRNTEAFF
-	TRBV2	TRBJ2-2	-	TGTGCCAGCAGTGAGGGGACGTGGACCGGGGAGCTGTTTTTT	CASSEGTWTGELFF
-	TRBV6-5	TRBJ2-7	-	TGTGCCAGCAGGGCAGGGAAAGCCTACGAGCAGTACTTC	CASRAGKAYEQYF
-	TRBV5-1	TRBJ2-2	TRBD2	TGCGCCAGCAGCTCTAGCGGGAGAGAGACCGGGGAGCTGTTTTTT	CASSSSGRETGELFF
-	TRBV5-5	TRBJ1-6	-	TGTGCCAGCAGCTTGGATCGGGTTAATTCACCCCTCCACTTT	CASSLDRVNSPLHF
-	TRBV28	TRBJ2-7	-	TGTGCCAGCAGTGGGTCCGGGACGGGACACTACGAGCAGTACTTC	CASSGSGTGHYEQYF
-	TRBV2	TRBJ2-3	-	TGTGCCACGAGTTGGGGGTCAACAGGAGATACGCAGTATTTT	CATSWGSTGDTQYF
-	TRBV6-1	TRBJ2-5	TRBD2	TGTGCCAGCAGTGAAGTGGGGCGGGGGGCGCCGGAGACCCAGTACTTC	CASSEVGRGAPETQYF
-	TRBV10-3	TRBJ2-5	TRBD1	TGTGCCATCAGTGGGAGGCCGGGACAGGGCGACGAGACCCAGTACTTC	CAISGRPGQGDETQYF
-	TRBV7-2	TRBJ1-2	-	TGTGCCAGCAGCTTCAGGCAATCTAACTATGGCTACACCTTC	CASSFRQSNYGYTF
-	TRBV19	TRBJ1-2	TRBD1	TGTGCCAGTAGCAATCCGGGACAGAGCTATGGCTACACCTTC	CASSNPGQSYGYTF
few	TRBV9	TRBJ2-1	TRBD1	TGTGCCAGCAGCGTAGGCCCCGGGGGACAGGGACCTTACAATGAGCAGTTCTTC	CASSVGPGGQGPYNEQFF
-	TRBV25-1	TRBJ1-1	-	TGTGCCAGCAGTGATTTTACAGGGCCGGGAGGAGCTTTCTTT	CASSDFTGPGGAFF
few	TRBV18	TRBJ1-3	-	TGTGCCAGCTCATCACGTTCGGGGGCTGGAAACACCATATATTTT	CASSSRSGAGNTIYF
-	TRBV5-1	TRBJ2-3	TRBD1	TGCGCCAGCAGCCCTCGGGGACAGGGGATGACAGATACGCAGTATTTT	CASSPRGQGMTDTQYF
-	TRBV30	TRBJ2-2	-	TGTGCCTGGAGTGCCCAGATCGGGGAGCTGTTTTTT	CAWSAQIGELFF
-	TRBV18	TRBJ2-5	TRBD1	TGTGCCAGCTCACCAGCACCGGGACAGGGCCAAGAGACCCAGTACTTC	CASSPAPGQGQETQYF
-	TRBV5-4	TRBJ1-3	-	TGTGCCAGCAGCTTGGATCCGGGTGCTGGAAACACCATATATTTT	CASSLDPGAGNTIYF
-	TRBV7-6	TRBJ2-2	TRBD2	TGTGCCAGCAGCTTAGCACTAGCGGGGGCCGGGAACACCGGGGAGCTGTTTTTT	CASSLALAGAGNTGELFF
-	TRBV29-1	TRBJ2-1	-	TGCAGCGTTGAAATCTCAAAGCGACTGAACTCCTACAATGAGCAGTTCTTC	CSVEISKRLNSYNEQFF
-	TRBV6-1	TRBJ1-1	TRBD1	TGTGCCAGCAGTGGGGACAGGCCATCGAACCAACGTGAAGCTTTCTTT	CASSGDRPSNQREAFF
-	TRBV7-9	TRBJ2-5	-	TGTGCCAGCAGCCCTCGGACCGAGTACCAAGAGACCCAGTACTTC	CASSPRTEYQETQYF
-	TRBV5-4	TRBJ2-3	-	TGTGCCAGCAGCTTGGGGGCGGGGGCGTCCATGAATACGCAGTATTTT	CASSLGAGASMNTQYF
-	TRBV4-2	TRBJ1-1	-	TGTGCCAGCAGCGCCCCGAGCCTGAACACTGAAGCTTTCTTT	CASSAPSLNTEAFF
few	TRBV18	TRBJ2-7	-	TGTGCCAGCTCACCACGGGGGGCAGGGCCGGGCGAGCAGTACTTC	CASSPRGAGPGEQYF
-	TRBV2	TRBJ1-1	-	TGTGCCAGCAGCAGCAACACTGAAGCTTTCTTT	CASSSNTEAFF
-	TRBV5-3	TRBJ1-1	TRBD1	TGTGCCAGGGCCGGTCCATGGGAGGACAGGGGGTACTTTGAAGCTTTCTTT	CARAGPWEDRGYFEAFF
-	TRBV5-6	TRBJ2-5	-	TGTGCCAGCAGCCCGCGACTTGGAGAGACCCAGTACTTC	CASSPRLGETQYF
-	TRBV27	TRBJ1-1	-	TGTGCCACCTCGAGTAAGGGATTGAACACTGAAGCTTTCTTT	CATSSKGLNTEAFF
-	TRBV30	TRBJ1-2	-	TGTGCCTTAACAGGGATTCGCTATGGCTACACCTTC	CALTGIRYGYTF
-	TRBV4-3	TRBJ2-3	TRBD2	TGCGCCAGCAGCCAAGAGGATAGCGGGAGGTGGGATACGCAGTATTTT	CASSQEDSGRWDTQYF
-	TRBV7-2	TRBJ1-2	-	TGTGCCAGCAGCTTAGTCTTTAGTGGACAACGGGGCTATGGCTACACCTTC	CASSLVFSGQRGYGYTF